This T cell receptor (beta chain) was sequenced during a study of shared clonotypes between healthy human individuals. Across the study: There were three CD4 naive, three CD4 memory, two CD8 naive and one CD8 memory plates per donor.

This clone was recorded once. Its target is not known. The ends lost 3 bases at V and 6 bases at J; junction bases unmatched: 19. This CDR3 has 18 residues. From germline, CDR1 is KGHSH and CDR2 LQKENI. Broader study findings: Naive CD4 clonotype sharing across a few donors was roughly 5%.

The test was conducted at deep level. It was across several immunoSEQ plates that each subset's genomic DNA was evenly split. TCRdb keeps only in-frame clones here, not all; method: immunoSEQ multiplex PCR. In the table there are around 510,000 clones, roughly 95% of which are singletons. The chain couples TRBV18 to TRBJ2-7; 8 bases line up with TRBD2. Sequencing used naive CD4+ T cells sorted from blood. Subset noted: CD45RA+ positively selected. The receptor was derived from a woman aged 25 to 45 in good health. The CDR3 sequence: CASSPRVASGPGASEQYF. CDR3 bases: TGTGCCAGCTCACCGAGGGTGGCTAGCGGGCCTGGAGCATCCGAGCAGTACTTC.